These 28 T cell receptor beta chains originate from one sample sequenced in a study of T cell changes during pregnancy in multiple sclerosis. Sequenced by immunoSEQ multiplex PCR; TCRdb stores in-frame clones only, minus some. The table lists 56,000 or so clones, 89% of them singletons. Source: peripheral blood, taken after pregnancy. These TCRs come from a female donor with multiple sclerosis, enrolled in a pregnancy study.

The rearrangement links TRBV5-1 to TRBJ2-3; 7 bases are shared with TRBD1. V shed 2 bases and J 8 bases; nucleotides not matched to a gene: 17. Per the germline V gene, CDR1 is SGHRS and CDR2 is YFSETQ. The CDR3 is made up of 17 amino acids. CDR3 sequence reads: CASSLTGTDRVSGTQYF. Here the CDR3 DNA reads TGCGCCAGCAGCTTAACCGGGACAGACAGGGTTTCGGGTACGCAGTATTTT.

The chain carries TRBV9 and TRBJ2-7, with D maybe TRBD1 (6 bases). CDR3 length: 16 amino acids. Trimming left V 0 bases short and J 3 bases short, with 16 bases between. CDR1 SGDLS and CDR2 YYNGEE come from the germline V gene. The CDR3 DNA reads as TGTGCCAGCAGCGTAGAGGCCAGGGGTAGCTTCTACGAGCAGTACTTC. It codes for CASSVEARGSFYEQYF.

The V and J genes are TRBV5-1 and TRBJ1-2, with a possible D match to TRBD1 (5 bases). CDR1 SGHRS and CDR2 YFSETQ come from the germline V gene. V lost 1 base, J lost 5 bases, and 9 bases lay in between. The CDR3 loop spans 13 amino acids. For the CDR3, the DNA is TGCGCCAGCAGCTTGATTGGGGGGTATGGCTACACCTTC. Protein: CASSLIGGYGYTF.

The genes are TRBV5-1 and TRBJ2-5; TRBD1 is a possible D gene (6 bases). With the DNA end fitting TRBJ2-7 better, the J assignment may be wrong. CDR1 and CDR2 (germline): SGHRS, YFSETQ. This CDR3 is 16 amino acids long. The CDR3 DNA follows: TGCGCCAGCAGCTGGACTGTCGCAGAGGGGGTCTACGAGCAGTACTTC. Translating it yields CASSWTVAEGVYEQYF.

CDR3 nucleotide sequence: TGCGCCAGCAGCCTCCGCGGGGGACAGGGGATGGGCTATGGCTACACCTTC. Its translation is CASSLRGGQGMGYGYTF. The rearrangement uses TRBV5-1 and TRBJ1-2, with TRBD1 identical over 10 bases. The length of the CDR3 is 17 residues. Germline V gene lookup returns CDR1 SGHRS and CDR2 YFSETQ. The junction had 13 bases not matched to a gene; V was cut back by 4 bases and J by 4 bases.

J is TRBJ1-2 and V is TRBV7-2; TRBD1 is a possible D gene (5 bases). Germline V gives CDR1 SGHTA, CDR2 FQGNSA. V was clipped by 0 bases and J by 6 bases, with 8 bases between them. The CDR3 sequence is 13 residues long. The CDR3 DNA is TGTGCCAGCAGCTTAGCTGGGGGGGATGGCTACACCTTC. Translating gives CASSLAGGDGYTF.

This clone appeared once. The V gene is TRBV5-4, the J gene TRBJ2-3; 13 nucleotides line up with TRBD2. Germline assignment: CDR1 SGHNT and CDR2 YYREEE (reference sequence). V lost 2 bases to trimming and J lost 1 base; unmatched junction nucleotides: 4. The CDR3 consists of 17 residues. This CDR3 is CASSLLAGGPGTDTQYF. The CDR3 region has the DNA TGTGCCAGCAGCTTACTAGCGGGGGGGCCGGGCACAGATACGCAGTATTTT.

This chain links TRBV7-3 with TRBJ2-7, with 8 positions matching TRBD2. Germline V gene lookup returns CDR1 SGHTA and CDR2 FQGTGA. V lost 0 bases and J lost 4; bases outside the gene matches: 20. There are 20 residues in the CDR3. The CDR3 DNA reads as TGTGCCAGCAGCTTAACCGGGGGGGCCCCCATTGGAGGCGGACCTTACGAGCAGTACTTC. It yields the protein CASSLTGGAPIGGGPYEQYF.

The table lists this clone with a few counts. This chain links TRBV27 with TRBJ2-1; no reliable D call. The CDR3 totals 13 residues. The germline V and J ends were trimmed by 6 bases and 3 bases, with 9 bases remaining between them. CDR1 is MNHEY, CDR2 SMNVEV, per germline (reference sequence). Written as DNA, the CDR3 is TGTGCCAGCAGCTCCCCTTTCTACAATGAGCAGTTCTTC. This gives the protein CASSSPFYNEQFF.

CDR3 sequence: CASSFDRDRVYEQYF. CDR3 DNA: TGTGCCAGCAGCTTTGATCGGGACAGGGTGTACGAGCAGTACTTC. This chain links TRBV7-9 with TRBJ2-7; TRBD1 aligns across 9 bases. Germline assignment: CDR1 SEHNR and CDR2 FQNEAQ (reference sequence). This CDR3 has 15 residues. J was trimmed by 4 bases and V by 3 bases; bases with no gene match: 7.

This chain joins TRBV30 and TRBJ2-3; D perhaps matches TRBD1 (6 bases). This CDR3 is 14 amino acids long. V dropped 0 bases and J dropped 10 bases, with 17 bases sitting between them. Germline loops: CDR1 GTSNPN, CDR2 SVGIG (reference sequence). The CDR3 reads CAWSVYQGRWAQYF. The CDR3 DNA is TGTGCCTGGAGTGTATACCAGGGGCGTTGGGCGCAGTATTTT.

The chain employs TRBV5-1 and TRBJ2-4; D is perhaps TRBD2 (6 bases). Trimming left V 2 bases short and J 9 bases short, with 12 bases between. The CDR3 is made up of 13 amino acids. Germline assignment: CDR1 SGHRS and CDR2 YFSETQ. The CDR3 loop is CASSLREEGIQYF. CDR3 nucleotide sequence: TGCGCCAGCAGCTTAAGAGAGGAGGGCATTCAGTACTTC.

V usage is TRBV5-6 and J usage is TRBJ1-1; TRBD1 is a possible D gene (6 bases). The ends were cut back, 2 bases at V and 7 bases at J, with 12 bases in the middle. CDR1 SGHDT and CDR2 YYEEEE come from the germline V gene. The CDR3 length is 13 residues. Here the CDR3 DNA reads TGTGCCAGCAGCTTTGGGGGCTTCGGTGAAGCTTTCTTT. Encoded protein: CASSFGGFGEAFF.

This chain uses TRBV29-1 with TRBJ2-1, with 7 positions matching TRBD1. The J segment lost 2 bases and the V segment lost 6 bases, leaving 4 bases of the junction unmatched. This CDR3 region has 13 residues. Germline V gives CDR1 SQVTM, CDR2 ANQGSEA. The chain's CDR3 is CSVNRGAYNEQFF. In nucleotides, the CDR3 is TGCAGCGTAAACAGGGGAGCCTACAATGAGCAGTTCTTC.

This chain joins TRBV7-9 and TRBJ2-3, with TRBD1 matching over 7 bases. The CDR3 contains 14 residues. Per the germline V gene, CDR1 is SEHNR and CDR2 is FQNEAQ (reference sequence). Trimming removed 5 bases from V and 3 bases from J; junction bases left unmatched: 5. The CDR3 nucleotides are TGTGCCAGCAGCGCCAACAGGGGTACAGATACGCAGTATTTT. Amino acid sequence: CASSANRGTDTQYF.

This clone was seen only a few times. The rearrangement joins TRBV10-3 to TRBJ1-1, with 9 bases aligning to TRBD1. CDR3 size: 14 residues. CDR1 and CDR2 from the germline V gene are ENHRY and SYGVKD. The junction had 7 bases not matched to a gene; V was cut back by 7 bases and J by 4 bases. CDR3 amino acids: CAIKAGQGSTEAFF. CDR3 nucleotides: TGTGCCATCAAAGCCGGACAGGGGAGCACTGAAGCTTTCTTT.

The rearrangement joins TRBV27 to TRBJ1-6, with D maybe TRBD1 (5 bases). V was trimmed by 6 bases and J by 7 bases, leaving 16 bases between them. There are 15 residues in the CDR3. Per the germline V gene, CDR1 is MNHEY and CDR2 is SMNVEV (reference sequence). CDR3 nucleotides: TGTGCCAGCAGGGGGCTACAGTGGATAAATTCACCCCTCCACTTT. Translation: CASRGLQWINSPLHF.

This clone appeared a single time. The gene calls are TRBV27 and TRBJ1-2, with 7 bases matching TRBD1. Germline V gene lookup returns CDR1 MNHEY and CDR2 SMNVEV (reference sequence). The CDR3 has 15 amino acids. The junction had 7 bases not matched to a gene; V was cut back by 2 bases and J by 4 bases. The CDR3 reads CASSLVGQSLYGYTF. The CDR3 DNA reads TGTGCCAGCAGTTTAGTGGGACAGAGCCTCTATGGCTACACCTTC.

This chain connects TRBV15 to TRBJ1-4, with TRBD1 matching over 12 bases. CDR3 length: 15 amino acids. The germline CDR1 and CDR2 sequences are LNHNV and YYDKDF (reference sequence). Unmatched junction bases numbered 0, after V lost 0 bases and J lost 7 bases. CDR3 sequence: CATSREGQGAEKLFF. CDR3 nucleotide sequence: TGTGCCACCAGCAGAGAGGGACAGGGGGCTGAAAAACTGTTTTTT.

On this clone itself: The junction shows a germline mismatch at one end, possibly a read error. The chain couples TRBV7-9 to TRBJ2-1; TRBD2 is a possible D gene (6 bases). The CDR3 is 15 amino acids. The V gene's germline CDR1 is SEHNR and CDR2 FQNEAQ (reference sequence). The chain's CDR3 is CASSLVGGSYNEQFF. The CDR3 nucleotides are TGTGCCAGCAGTTTAGTGGGGGGCTCCTACAATGAGCAGTTCTTC.

Here the CDR3 reads CASSLEGSNEKLFF. The CDR3, as DNA: TGTGCCAGCTCCCTGGAGGGGTCTAATGAAAAACTGTTTTTT. The chain uses TRBV18 and TRBJ1-4, with D tentatively TRBD1 (5 bases). Per the germline V gene, CDR1 is KGHSH and CDR2 is LQKENI. The CDR3 consists of 14 residues. Trimming stripped 6 bases from V and 3 bases from J, with 11 bases between.

This clone was recorded once. The chain is built from TRBV20-1 and TRBJ1-1; tentative D call: TRBD1 (5 bases). The germline gives CDR1 DFQATT, CDR2 SNEGSKA (reference sequence). The CDR3 consists of 11 residues. This chain's CDR3 is CRSRGDTEAFF. CDR3 DNA sequence: TGCAGATCCCGGGGGGACACTGAAGCTTTCTTT.

The CDR3 sequence is CASSPRIGGKTGELFF. CDR3 in DNA: TGCGCCAGCAGTCCGAGAATCGGGGGAAAGACCGGGGAGCTGTTTTTT. The gene calls are TRBV4-1 and TRBJ2-2; TRBD2 might be the D (6 bases). V lost 6 bases and J 5 bases, leaving 19 bases between the germline ends. The CDR3 runs to 16 residues. Germline CDR1 reads MGHRA; CDR2 reads YSYEKL.

The V and J genes are TRBV5-6 and TRBJ1-3, with D unresolved. Per germline, CDR1 SGHDT and CDR2 YYEEEE. The ends were cut back, 4 bases at V and 0 bases at J, with 17 bases in the middle. CDR3 size: 17 residues. The CDR3 DNA reads as TGTGCCAGCAGCGCGGTGGACCGGACTATCTCTGGAAACACCATATATTTT. It translates to CASSAVDRTISGNTIYF.

This chain joins TRBV6-5 and TRBJ2-1; no clear D gene. The V gene's germline CDR1 is MNHEY and CDR2 SVGAGI. The CDR3 is 13 residues long. Trimming cost V 0 bases and J 6 bases, with 6 bases left between them. CDR3 amino acids: CASSYSGLNEQFF. The CDR3 coding sequence is TGTGCCAGCAGTTACTCGGGCCTCAATGAGCAGTTCTTC.

The chain links TRBV18 to TRBJ1-1; a possible D gene is TRBD1 (6 bases). Germline V gene data show CDR1 as KGHSH and CDR2 as LQKENI. V lost 3 bases to trimming and J lost 0 bases, with 11 bases between them. The CDR3 is made up of 15 amino acids. The CDR3 loop reads CASSPTTGLNTEAFF. In DNA form, the CDR3 reads TGTGCCAGCTCACCGACTACAGGGCTGAACACTGAAGCTTTCTTT.

The V gene is TRBV27, the J gene TRBJ1-4; D gene uncertain. The CDR3 is made up of 12 amino acids. Germline V CDR1 and CDR2: MNHEY, SMNVEV (reference sequence). V was shortened by 4 bases and J by 10 bases, with 10 bases between the two germline ends. The CDR3, as DNA: TGTGCCAGCAGTTCCCTTTCAGGAAAACTGTTTTTT. Amino acid sequence: CASSSLSGKLFF.

This clone was seen only once. V usage is TRBV18 and J usage is TRBJ2-1; TRBD2 matches at 7 bases. Trimming took 1 base from V and 3 from J; bases not matched to a gene: 9. Germline CDR1 and CDR2: KGHSH and LQKENI. This CDR3 is built from 17 residues. CDR3 DNA sequence: TGTGCCAGCTCACCACTAGAAACGGGGGGACTCTACAATGAGCAGTTCTTC. This sequence encodes CASSPLETGGLYNEQFF.